This T cell receptor (beta chain) was captured by sequencing in a study of cytomegalovirus exposure and HLA in healthy donors. Of note for this clone: Its antigen is unknown.

Study results and caveats: The likely origin of a cluster of highly shared sequence variants was a sequencing artifact. V- and J-gene trimming in TCR beta was tied to a missense DCLRE1C variant by an analysis performed later. Through in vitro validation, a few CMV-associated chains were shown to be specific for CMV antigens.

Germline V gene sequence: CDR1 SGHNT, CDR2 YENEEA. V trimming: 5 bases; J trimming: 0 bases; junction bases outside the gene matches: 4. This CDR3 comprises 14 residues. It was with 60 Vbeta and 13 Jbeta primers that the PCR ran. Assay: immunoSEQ multiplex PCR; the TCRdb copy retains only in-frame clones and omits some. The table lists 200,000 to 300,000 clones, approximately 85% of them singletons, with 2% to 2.5% in the top ten. The sample taken for sequencing was PBMCs. V and J are TRBV11-3 and TRBJ2-7, with 7 bases that match TRBD2. The clonotype originates from a woman aged 40 to 50 in good health and CMV-seropositive. Here the CDR3 reads CASSRLADSYEQYF. The DNA for the CDR3 is TGTGCCAGCAGCCGCCTAGCGGACTCCTACGAGCAGTACTTC.